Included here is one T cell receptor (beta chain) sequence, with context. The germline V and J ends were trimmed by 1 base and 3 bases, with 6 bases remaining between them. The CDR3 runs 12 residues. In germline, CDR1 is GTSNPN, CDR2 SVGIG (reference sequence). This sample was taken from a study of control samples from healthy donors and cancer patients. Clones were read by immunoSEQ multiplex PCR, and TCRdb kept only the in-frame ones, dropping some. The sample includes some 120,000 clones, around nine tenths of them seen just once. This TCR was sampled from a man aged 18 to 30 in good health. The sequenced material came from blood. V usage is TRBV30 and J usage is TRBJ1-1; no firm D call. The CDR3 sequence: CAWSGYDTEAFF. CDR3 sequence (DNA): TGTGCCTGGAGTGGGTATGACACTGAAGCTTTCTTT.